The 21 T cell receptor beta chains listed next were all sequenced from one sample in a study of cytomegalovirus exposure and HLA in healthy donors. Method: immunoSEQ multiplex PCR; TCRdb's copy keeps in-frame clones and lacks some. The sample has about 200,000 clones; 75% to 90% are singletons. What was sequenced was PBMCs. These receptor sequences come from a woman younger than 30 in good health and CMV-seronegative.

The chain links TRBV19 to TRBJ2-5; 9 bases map to TRBD2. CDR3 length: 16 residues. Germline-derived CDR1 and CDR2 are LNHDA and SQIVND (reference sequence). The junction had 10 bases not matched to a gene; V was cut back by 4 bases and J by 4 bases. The CDR3 DNA is TGTGCCAGTAGTAAGGGAGGAGCGGGAGGCCGAGAGACCCAGTACTTC. It specifies CASSKGGAGGRETQYF.

The V and J genes are TRBV13 and TRBJ1-5, with a tentative D call TRBD1 (5 bases). Germline-derived CDR1 and CDR2 are PRHDT and FYEKMQ (reference sequence). V dropped 0 bases and J dropped 6 bases, with 15 bases sitting between them. CDR3 length: 16 amino acids. CDR3 region: CASSLGPDSEGQPQHF. For the CDR3, the DNA is TGTGCCAGCAGCTTAGGCCCTGACAGCGAAGGTCAGCCCCAGCATTTT.

The chain recombines TRBV7-9 with TRBJ2-3; D not resolved. V lost 3 bases to trimming and J lost 0 bases, with 7 bases between them. The CDR3 covers 14 residues. Germline V gene data show CDR1 as SEHNR and CDR2 as FQNEAQ (reference sequence). The CDR3 bases are TGTGCCAGCAGCTTTGACGGAAGCACAGATACGCAGTATTTT. Its translation is CASSFDGSTDTQYF.

The chain employs TRBV2 and TRBJ1-4; the match to TRBD1 covers 8 bases. The CDR3 has 14 amino acids. The junction had 5 bases not matched to a gene; V was cut back by 6 bases and J by 5 bases. The V gene's germline CDR1 is SNHLY and CDR2 FYNNEI. The CDR3 nucleotides are TGTGCCAGCAGCCCTCGGACAGGGAATGAAAAACTGTTTTTT. As protein: CASSPRTGNEKLFF.

The chain recombines TRBV5-1 with TRBJ2-1; 9 bases line up with TRBD2. The CDR3 runs 16 residues. The junction had 16 bases not matched to a gene; V was cut back by 0 bases and J by 15 bases. Germline-derived CDR1 and CDR2 are SGHRS and YFSETQ. Written as DNA, the CDR3 is TGCGCCAGCAGCTTGGGCGCCCCAGCGGGAGGCCCCGACGGGTTCTTC. Translating gives CASSLGAPAGGPDGFF.

This chain links TRBV2 with TRBJ2-3; 7 nucleotides line up with TRBD2. There are 16 residues in the CDR3. Per the germline V gene, CDR1 is SNHLY and CDR2 is FYNNEI. Trimming removed 5 bases from V and 1 base from J; junction bases left unmatched: 9. In DNA form, the CDR3 reads TGTGCCAGCAGTCGTGGTTGGCTAGCGGGCACAGATACGCAGTATTTT. It translates to CASSRGWLAGTDTQYF.

The chain carries TRBV9 and TRBJ2-5; possibly TRBD1 or TRBD2 for D (7 bases each). V was shortened by 4 bases and J by 4 bases, with 14 bases between the two germline ends. In germline, CDR1 is SGDLS, CDR2 YYNGEE. This CDR3 spans 14 amino acids. CDR3 residues: CASSPPRGGETQYF. The CDR3, as DNA: TGTGCCAGCAGCCCCCCCAGGGGGGGAGAGACCCAGTACTTC.

This chain links TRBV5-4 with TRBJ1-2; D is possibly TRBD1 (6 bases). V lost 2 bases to trimming and J lost 4 bases, with 15 bases between them. CDR1 and CDR2 (germline): SGHNT, YYREEE (reference sequence). The CDR3 sequence is 15 residues long. The chain's CDR3 is CASSFRDGGPYGYTF. The DNA for the CDR3 is TGTGCCAGCAGCTTTCGAGACGGGGGGCCCTATGGCTACACCTTC.

This clone has more than one count but fewer than ten. This chain links TRBV2 with TRBJ1-5; perhaps TRBD1 as D (6 bases). The CDR3 contains 15 residues. Trimming pared 8 bases from V and 4 bases from J, leaving 18 bases between. Germline V gene data show CDR1 as SNHLY and CDR2 as FYNNEI. Here the CDR3 DNA reads TGTGCCAGCCAAGGGGGGCCACGAGGAAATCAGCCCCAGCATTTT. Protein sequence: CASQGGPRGNQPQHF.

The chain recombines TRBV11-2 with TRBJ1-2; no clear D. The CDR3 has 16 amino acids. Germline V gene data show CDR1 as SGHAT and CDR2 as FQNNGV. Trimming pared 1 base from V and 4 bases from J, leaving 16 bases between. As DNA, the CDR3 is TGTGCCAGCAGCTTAGGTCCCCGATCCCGGGCCTATGGCTACACCTTC. Translating it yields CASSLGPRSRAYGYTF.

This chain links TRBV5-1 with TRBJ2-1; D is perhaps TRBD1 (6 bases). This CDR3 contains 15 residues. Germline values: CDR1 SGHRS, CDR2 YFSETQ. The V gene lost 0 bases and the J gene lost 10 bases, with 17 bases spanning the gap. CDR3 in DNA: TGCGCCAGCAGCTTGGCTGGGACACCCACTACAGAGCAGTTCTTC. Translation: CASSLAGTPTTEQFF.

V is TRBV6-1 and J is TRBJ2-1; TRBD1 is a possible D gene (6 bases). V was trimmed by 4 bases and J by 6 bases, leaving 16 bases between them. The germline V gene encodes CDR1 MNHNS and CDR2 SASEGT. The CDR3 sequence is 15 residues long. Here the CDR3 DNA reads TGTGCCAGCAGTGGAGGGGTCGTCAGGGGCAATGAGCAGTTCTTC. As protein: CASSGGVVRGNEQFF.

This rearrangement joins TRBV19 to TRBJ2-1; 9 nucleotides align to TRBD2. CDR3 length: 16 amino acids. Trimming took 3 bases from V and 10 from J; bases not matched to a gene: 13. Germline V CDR1 and CDR2: LNHDA, SQIVND (reference sequence). CDR3 amino acids: CASSILAGAALYEQFF. In DNA form, the CDR3 reads TGTGCCAGTAGTATCTTAGCGGGGGCCGCTCTATACGAGCAGTTCTTC.

The rearrangement joins TRBV6-5 to TRBJ2-7; 9 nucleotides line up with TRBD1. The germline gives CDR1 MNHEY, CDR2 SVGAGI. There are 15 residues in the CDR3. V trimming: 6 bases; J trimming: 4 bases; junction bases outside the gene matches: 10. CDR3 sequence (DNA): TGTGCCAGCAGGACCTCCGGGACAGGGAATTACGAGCAGTACTTC. Protein sequence: CASRTSGTGNYEQYF.

The chain couples TRBV7-9 to TRBJ2-6, with D perhaps given as TRBD1 or TRBD2 (6 bases each). This CDR3 is 19 amino acids long. Trimming shortened V by 1 base and J by 0 bases, and 16 bases separated the two germline ends. CDR1 SEHNR and CDR2 FQNEAQ come from the germline V gene (reference sequence). The CDR3 loop reads CASSLELSGGSSGANVLTF. CDR3 nucleotides: TGTGCCAGCAGCTTAGAGCTCTCCGGGGGCAGCTCTGGGGCCAACGTCCTGACTTTC. The variable domain in full, with the rest retrieved from reference TRBV7-9 and TRBJ2-6, is DTGVSQNPRHKITKRGQNVTFRCDPISEHNRLYWYRQTLGQGPEFLTYFQNEAQLEKSRLLSDRFSAERPKGSFSTLEIQRTEQGDSAMYLCASSLELSGGSSGANVLTFGAGSRLTVL.

The J gene is TRBJ2-1, the V gene TRBV6-6; a weak D match, TRBD2 (5 bases). The CDR3 is made up of 14 amino acids. The V and J ends lost 8 bases and 6 bases respectively, with 17 bases between them. Germline loops: CDR1 MNHNY, CDR2 SVGAGI (reference sequence). The CDR3 region is CASGNRGVTNEQFF. CDR3 DNA sequence: TGTGCCAGCGGTAATCGGGGAGTTACCAATGAGCAGTTCTTC.

This rearrangement joins TRBV5-6 to TRBJ1-4; D unclear. The CDR3 is 16 residues long. Germline V gene sequence: CDR1 SGHDT, CDR2 YYEEEE. Trimming removed 4 bases at V and 4 bases at J, with 17 bases between. For the CDR3, the DNA is TGTGCCAGCAGCCTCATGCGGGCCTTAAATAATGAAAAACTGTTTTTT. Translation: CASSLMRALNNEKLFF. The full variable domain, with the rest looked up from reference TRBV5-6 and TRBJ1-4, is DAGVTQSPTHLIKTRGQQVTLRCSPKSGHDTVSWYQQALGQGPQFIFQYYEEEERQRGNFPDRFSGHQFPNYSSELNVNALLLGDSALYLCASSLMRALNNEKLFFGSGTQLSVL.

The chain recombines TRBV7-2 with TRBJ2-7, with TRBD2 matching 11 bases. CDR3 length: 15 residues. V was clipped by 3 bases and J by 6 bases; unmatched bases: 7. Germline V lookup: CDR1 SGHTA, CDR2 FQGNSA. For the CDR3, the DNA is TGTGCCAGCAGCTTCTACGCCGGACTAGCGGGCGAGCAGTACTTC. Translation gives CASSFYAGLAGEQYF.

This chain uses TRBV15 with TRBJ1-2; D perhaps matches TRBD1 (5 bases). The V gene lost 4 bases and the J gene lost 3 bases, with 15 bases spanning the gap. Germline V lookup: CDR1 LNHNV, CDR2 YYDKDF (reference sequence). This CDR3 has 15 amino acids. The CDR3: CATSTESRGDYGYTF. CDR3 in DNA: TGTGCCACCAGCACTGAATCAAGGGGAGACTATGGCTACACCTTC.

In this sample, this clone turned up a few times. The V gene is TRBV5-1, the J gene TRBJ1-5, with unresolved D. The CDR3 consists of 15 residues. Germline V gene lookup returns CDR1 SGHRS and CDR2 YFSETQ. Trimming shortened V by 1 base and J by 0 bases, and 8 bases separated the two germline ends. The CDR3 sequence: CASSLLGYSNQPQHF. The CDR3, as DNA: TGCGCCAGCAGCTTGCTAGGGTATAGCAATCAGCCCCAGCATTTT.

This clone has a handful of counts. V gene TRBV6-5 combines with J gene TRBJ1-5, with D maybe TRBD1 (5 bases). V lost 0 bases and J lost 7, with 13 bases in between. CDR1 and CDR2 (germline): MNHEY, SVGAGI. This CDR3 has 15 amino acids. CDR3 nucleotide sequence: TGTGCCAGCAGTTACTCGATAGGGGCTGGCCAGCCCCAGCATTTT. The encoded protein is CASSYSIGAGQPQHF.